Reported below is one TCR beta chain. Per the study methods: How many nucleated cells were present was estimated from reference gene primer amplification. The repertoire was sequenced with immunoSEQ multiplex PCR; TCRdb's copy has only in-frame clones and lacks some. V and J calls and clone size are given by that table; D and trimming were obtained from the DNA. The profile covers under 300,000 clones, with 80% to 90% appearing a single time and 3% taken by the ten largest. The sample belongs to a study of blood T cell repertoires in COVID-19. The CDR3 has 16 residues. Germline-derived CDR1 and CDR2 are SGHDT and YYEEEE. J lost 4 bases, V lost 3 bases, and 8 bases had no gene match.

Material: peripheral blood. The genes are TRBV5-6 and TRBJ2-2; 8 bases are shared with TRBD2. The receptor comes from a woman in her twenties or thirties with active or convalescent COVID-19. The CDR3 sequence is CASSSGGGTTTGELFF. DNA for the CDR3: TGTGCCAGCAGCTCCGGGGGGGGGACAACCACCGGGGAGCTGTTTTTT.